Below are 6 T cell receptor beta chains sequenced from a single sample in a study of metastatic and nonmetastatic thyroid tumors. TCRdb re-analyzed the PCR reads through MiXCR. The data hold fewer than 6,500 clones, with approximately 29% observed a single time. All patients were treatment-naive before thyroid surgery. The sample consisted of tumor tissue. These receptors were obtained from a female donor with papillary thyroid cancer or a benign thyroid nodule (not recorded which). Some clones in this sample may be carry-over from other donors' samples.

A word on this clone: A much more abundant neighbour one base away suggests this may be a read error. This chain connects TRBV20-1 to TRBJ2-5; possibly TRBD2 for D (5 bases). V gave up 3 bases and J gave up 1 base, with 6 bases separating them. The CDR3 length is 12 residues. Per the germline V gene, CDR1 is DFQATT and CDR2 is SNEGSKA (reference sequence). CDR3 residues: CSASSAQETQYF. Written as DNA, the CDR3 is TGCAGTGCTAGTAGCGCCCAAGAGACCCAGTACTTC.

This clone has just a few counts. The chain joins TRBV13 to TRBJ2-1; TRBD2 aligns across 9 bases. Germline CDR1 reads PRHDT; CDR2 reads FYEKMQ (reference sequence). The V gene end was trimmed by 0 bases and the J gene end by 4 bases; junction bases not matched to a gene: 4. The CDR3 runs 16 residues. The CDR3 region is CASSLGTSGTYNEQFF. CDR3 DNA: TGTGCCAGCAGCTTAGGGACTAGCGGCACTTACAATGAGCAGTTCTTC.

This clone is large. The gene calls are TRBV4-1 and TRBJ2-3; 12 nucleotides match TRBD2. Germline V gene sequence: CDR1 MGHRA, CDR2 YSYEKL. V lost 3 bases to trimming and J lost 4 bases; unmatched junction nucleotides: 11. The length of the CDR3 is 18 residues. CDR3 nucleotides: TGCGCCAGCAGCCAGGCAGAAGCTAGCGGGGGGGCGGCAGATACGCAGTATTTT. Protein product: CASSQAEASGGAADTQYF.

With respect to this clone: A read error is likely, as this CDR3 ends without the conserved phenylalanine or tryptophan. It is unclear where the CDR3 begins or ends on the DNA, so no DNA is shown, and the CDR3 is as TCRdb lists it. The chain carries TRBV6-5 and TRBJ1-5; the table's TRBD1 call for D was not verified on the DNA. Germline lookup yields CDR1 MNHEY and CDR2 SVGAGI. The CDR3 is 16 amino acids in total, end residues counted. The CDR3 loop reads CASSYSGHGRNQPQLI.

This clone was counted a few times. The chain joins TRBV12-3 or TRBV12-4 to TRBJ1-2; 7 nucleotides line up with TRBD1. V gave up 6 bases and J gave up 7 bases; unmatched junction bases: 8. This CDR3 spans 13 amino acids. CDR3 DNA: TGTGCCAGCAGCCCGACAGGGCGCGCTGGCTACACCTTC. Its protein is CASSPTGRAGYTF.

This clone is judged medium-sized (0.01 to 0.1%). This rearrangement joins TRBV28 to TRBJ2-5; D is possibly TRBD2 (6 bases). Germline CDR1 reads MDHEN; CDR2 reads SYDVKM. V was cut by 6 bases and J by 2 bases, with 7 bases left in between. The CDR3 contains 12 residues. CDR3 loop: CASRRGQETQYF. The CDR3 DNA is TGTGCCAGCAGGCGGGGTCAAGAGACCCAGTACTTC.